The rows below give T cell receptor beta chains drawn from one sample of a study of blood T cell repertoires in COVID-19. Sequenced by immunoSEQ multiplex PCR; TCRdb stores in-frame clones only, minus some. Here the sample spans 190,000 or so clones, around nine tenths being singletons. The source material was peripheral blood. The receptors stem from a woman aged 18-29 years who had recovered from COVID-19. The CDR3 runs from the conserved cysteine through the conserved F or W. D genes are given only for firm matches. Only some rows state a clone size, as once, few, many or a class for expanded clones.

D gene | clone size | J gene | V gene | CDR3 DNA | CDR3 protein
. | . | TRBJ1-5 | TRBV27 | TGTGCCAGCAGTTTCTCCAGGGGTATCGGCAATCAGCCCCAGCATTTT | CASSFSRGIGNQPQHF
. | few | TRBJ2-1 | TRBV19 | TGTGCCAGTAGTATAGACTACCCCTCATACTCAAGTTACAATGAGCGGTTCTTC | CASSIDYPSYSSYNERFF
. | . | TRBJ1-5 | TRBV10-3 | TGTGCCATCAGTGAATCAGGGGCCTATAGCAATCAGCCCCAGCATTTT | CAISESGAYSNQPQHF
. | . | TRBJ1-1 | TRBV28 | TGTGCCAGCAGTTGGGGCGCGGGGGGGAACACTGAAGCTTTCTTT | CASSWGAGGNTEAFF
. | . | TRBJ1-5 | TRBV3-1/TRBV3-2 | TGTGCCAGCAGCCAAGATTTCGGGAATCAGCCCCAGCATTTT | CASSQDFGNQPQHF
TRBD1 | . | TRBJ1-1 | TRBV27 | TGTGCCAGCAGTTGGGGACAGAGCACTGAAGCTTTCTTT | CASSWGQSTEAFF
. | . | TRBJ1-2 | TRBV4-1 | TGCGCCAGCAGGCTTACAGGGACGGAAGCTGGCTACACCTTC | CASRLTGTEAGYTF
. | . | TRBJ1-5 | TRBV4-3 | TGCGCCAGCAGCCAAGTGACAAGACATCAGCCCCAGCATTTT | CASSQVTRHQPQHF
TRBD1 | . | TRBJ1-3 | TRBV4-3 | TGCGCCAGCAGCCAATCTGACAGGGGAATTTCTGGAAACACCATATATTTT | CASSQSDRGISGNTIYF
. | . | TRBJ1-5 | TRBV19 | TGTGCCAGTCAAGGGGGAAGCAATCAGCCCCAGCATTTT | CASQGGSNQPQHF
. | . | TRBJ2-5 | TRBV7-2 | TGTGCCAGCAGCTTACAAGCGGCGGAGACCCAGTACTTC | CASSLQAAETQYF
. | . | TRBJ1-2 | TRBV19 | TGTGCCAGCAACGAACAGGGACCAATCTATGGCTACACCTTC | CASNEQGPIYGYTF
. | few | TRBJ1-1 | TRBV6-5 | TGTGCCAGCAGTCCACAGGAGAACACTGAAGCTTTCTTT | CASSPQENTEAFF
. | few | TRBJ1-6 | TRBV4-3 | TGCGCCAGCAGCCAAGAGGGGCAGGGGTTAGTGGATTCACCCCTCCACTTT | CASSQEGQGLVDSPLHF
. | . | TRBJ2-3 | TRBV3-1/TRBV3-2 | TGTGCCAGCAGCCAAGGGTCTAGCCCAGATACGCAGTATTTT | CASSQGSSPDTQYF
TRBD2 | . | TRBJ2-7 | TRBV10-3 | TGTGCCATCAGTGATGAAGGTAGCGGGGACCTTTACGAGCAGTACTTC | CAISDEGSGDLYEQYF
. | . | TRBJ2-7 | TRBV9 | TGTGCCAGCAGCGCGTCTCAGGGACTCGCCTACGAGCAGTACTTC | CASSASQGLAYEQYF
. | . | TRBJ1-4 | TRBV9 | TGTGCCAGCAGCCCAGGACCGGGAATGGTAACTAATGAAAAACTGTTTTTT | CASSPGPGMVTNEKLFF
TRBD1 | once | TRBJ2-5 | TRBV5-8 | TGTGCCAGCAGCAAAGGGACAGGGTCGGGAGAGACCCAGTACTTC | CASSKGTGSGETQYF
TRBD1 | . | TRBJ1-6 | TRBV3-1/TRBV3-2 | TGTGCCAGCAGCCAAGTATGCAGGGGGAGCTCCTATAATTCACCCCTCCACTTT | CASSQVCRGSSYNSPLHF
TRBD1 | . | TRBJ1-2 | TRBV6-5 | TGTGCCAGCAGCCCAGGGGGATCCGGGGGCTACACCTTC | CASSPGGSGGYTF
. | . | TRBJ2-3 | TRBV10-3 | TGTGCCATCAGTGATGGCCCGAGCACAGATACGCAGTATTTT | CAISDGPSTDTQYF
. | . | TRBJ1-6 | TRBV14 | TGTGCCAGCAGCCAAGAGAGGTCGGGGTTGGGATCACCCCTCCACTTT | CASSQERSGLGSPLHF
TRBD2 | . | TRBJ2-5 | TRBV2 | TGTGCCAGCAGTGATGCGGGGGGACAAGAGACCCAGTACTTC | CASSDAGGQETQYF
TRBD1 | . | TRBJ2-4 | TRBV7-2 | TGTGCCAGCAGCCAGAGAGACAGGGGAGCGTACTTC | CASSQRDRGAYF
. | . | TRBJ1-1 | TRBV21-1 | TGTGCCAGCAGCAACCGGGTCCTCGGACACCCAAACACTGAAGCTTTCTTT | CASSNRVLGHPNTEAFF
. | . | TRBJ2-4 | TRBV19 | TGTGCCAGTAGGAAGATCGGAGCCAAAAACATTCAGTACTTC | CASRKIGAKNIQYF
. | . | TRBJ2-4 | TRBV24-1 | TGTGCCACCGGGGAAGGGGATTTAGCCAAAAACATTCAGTACTTC | CATGEGDLAKNIQYF
TRBD2 | once | TRBJ2-1 | TRBV7-9 | TGTGCCAGCAGCTTAAGCGGGAGGGCCAGTGTTGGGAATGAGCAGTTCTTC | CASSLSGRASVGNEQFF
. | . | TRBJ2-5 | TRBV24-1 | TGTGCCACCAGTGAGGGCGGGGCCATCCAAGAGACCCAGTACTTC | CATSEGGAIQETQYF
. | once | TRBJ1-1 | TRBV30 | TGTGCCTGGAGGTTGATTGGGGCGGCTGAAGCTTTCTTT | CAWRLIGAAEAFF
TRBD1 | . | TRBJ1-2 | TRBV5-5 | TGTGCCAGCAGCTTAGTGACAGGGGGCGACTATGGCTACACCTTC | CASSLVTGGDYGYTF
TRBD1 | . | TRBJ1-2 | TRBV6-5 | TGTGCCAGCAGTCGGACAGGGAAGGGCTATGGCTACACCTTC | CASSRTGKGYGYTF
TRBD2 | . | TRBJ2-1 | TRBV11-2 | TGTGCCAGCAGCTCTAGCGGGGTCTCCTACAATGAGCAGTTCTTC | CASSSSGVSYNEQFF
. | . | TRBJ1-1 | TRBV29-1 | TGCAGCGTCGCGCAGGGTGTGGTAGCTTTCTTT | CSVAQGVVAFF
TRBD1 | . | TRBJ1-2 | TRBV5-6 | TGTGCCAGCAGCTTACCCGGACAGGCCCGCTATGGCTACACCTTC | CASSLPGQARYGYTF
. | . | TRBJ1-1 | TRBV7-8 | TGTGCCAGTAGCCCAATCGCTTTCTTT | CASSPIAFF
. | few | TRBJ2-4 | TRBV15 | TGTGCCACCAGCAGGGGGCAAGACGGCGGGGACATTCAGTACTTC | CATSRGQDGGDIQYF
. | . | TRBJ1-4 | TRBV6-4 | TGTGCCAGCAGCGACGGGAGCGGGACTAATGAAAAACTGTTTTTT | CASSDGSGTNEKLFF
. | once | TRBJ1-2 | TRBV6-5 | TGTGCCAGCAGCGCCTCAGGGGACTATGGCTACACCTTC | CASSASGDYGYTF
TRBD1 | . | TRBJ1-2 | TRBV6-6 | TGTGCCAGCAGTTTCTGGACAGGGGTTGGCTACACCTTC | CASSFWTGVGYTF
. | . | TRBJ2-4 | TRBV7-2 | TGTGCCAGCAGCTTAGCGGGGGCGAACATTCAGTACTTC | CASSLAGANIQYF
. | few | TRBJ1-2 | TRBV29-1 | TGCAGCGTGGGAGATGGGTCAGCTCGGTATGGCTACACCTTC | CSVGDGSARYGYTF
TRBD2 | . | TRBJ2-7 | TRBV6-5 | TGTGCCACCTCCTGGGGGGGGTCCTACGAGCAGTACTTC | CATSWGGSYEQYF
. | . | TRBJ2-7 | TRBV5-1 | TGCGCCAGCAGCCTGGGGGGGACAGGTTCCTACGAGCAGTACTTC | CASSLGGTGSYEQYF
TRBD1 | . | TRBJ2-2 | TRBV5-6 | TGTGCCAGCAGCTTCGGGACAGGGAGGTTACGGGAGCTGTTTTTT | CASSFGTGRLRELFF
. | . | TRBJ2-3 | TRBV7-3 | TGTGCCAGCAGCCCCTCGAGGGGGAATACGCAGTATTTT | CASSPSRGNTQYF
TRBD1 | . | TRBJ2-3 | TRBV5-6 | TGTGCCAGCAGCTTGGACAGGGGCGGAACAGATACGCAGTATTTT | CASSLDRGGTDTQYF
TRBD2 | . | TRBJ2-4 | TRBV29-1 | TGCAGCGCTTCTGGGACTAGCGGTTTAGCCAAAAACATTCAGTACTTC | CSASGTSGLAKNIQYF
. | . | TRBJ1-5 | TRBV7-2 | TGTGCCAGCAGCTTAGAATACGGGAATCAGCCCCAGCATTTT | CASSLEYGNQPQHF
TRBD2 | . | TRBJ2-3 | TRBV7-3 | TGTGCCAGCAGCTTAGCGGGAGGCACAGATACGCAGTATTTT | CASSLAGGTDTQYF
TRBD1 | . | TRBJ2-6 | TRBV9 | TGTGCCAGCAGCCCGGGGACAGGGGGAAACTCTGGGGCCAACGTCCTGACTTTC | CASSPGTGGNSGANVLTF
. | . | TRBJ1-6 | TRBV10-3 | TGTGCCATCAGTGGGGGCGAAAATAATTCACCCCTCCACTTT | CAISGGENNSPLHF
. | . | TRBJ1-3 | TRBV7-7 | TGTGCCAGCAGTCAACAGGGCCCGGGAAACACCATATATTTT | CASSQQGPGNTIYF